The clone carrying this TCR beta chain was found a few times. Its target is not known. The entry originates in a study of cytomegalovirus exposure and HLA in healthy donors. Study-level points and caveats: Subsequent analysis found a tendency for first-cohort TCR clusters to co-occur within the roughly 130 validation repertoires.

Data came from immunoSEQ multiplex PCR; TCRdb stores just in-frame clones and leaves some out. The repertoire has 50,000 to 65,000 clones, 89% of them found once; the top ten carry about 15%. Germline CDR1 is SGHRS and CDR2 is YFSETQ. This CDR3 has 15 amino acids. Germline trimming cut 1 base from V and 9 bases from J; bases unmatched to any gene: 4. The TCR originated in a woman aged 18-29 years in good health and CMV-seronegative. The rearrangement uses TRBV5-1 and TRBJ2-1; 13 bases line up with TRBD2. Sequencing used PBMCs. In DNA, the CDR3 is TGCGCCAGCAGCTTGTCACTAGCGGGGGGGAGTGAGCAGTTCTTC. Protein: CASSLSLAGGSEQFF.